These T cell receptor beta chains were read from a single sample in a study of T cell changes during pregnancy in multiple sclerosis. Libraries were prepared by immunoSEQ multiplex PCR; TCRdb keeps only in-frame clonotypes and omits some of them. This sample has about 46,000 clones; 91% occur once, and the top ten carry under 9.5%. This sample comprised CD8+ T cells from peripheral blood mononuclear cells, obtained after pregnancy. All receptors come from a female donor with multiple sclerosis, enrolled in a pregnancy study. The CDR3 runs from the conserved cysteine through the conserved F or W. Fields, in order: V gene, clone size, CDR3 length, J gene, D gene, CDR3 protein, CDR3 DNA. A D gene is named only where the DNA matches it firmly. Clone size appears in some rows only: once, few, many, or a class for an expanded clone.

v_gene: TRBV7-3
abundance: -
len: 15
j_gene: TRBJ1-3
d_gene: TRBD1
CDR3aa: CASSLSGGFGNTIYF
CDR3nt: TGTGCCAGCAGCCTATCAGGGGGCTTCGGAAACACCATATATTTT

v_gene: TRBV5-1
abundance: -
len: 16
j_gene: TRBJ1-2
d_gene: TRBD1
CDR3aa: CASSSNRDRGYYGYTF
CDR3nt: TGCGCCAGCAGCTCCAACCGGGACAGGGGGTACTATGGCTACACCTTC

v_gene: TRBV10-2
abundance: once
len: 15
j_gene: TRBJ2-1
d_gene: -
CDR3aa: CASSGVDSSYNEQFF
CDR3nt: TGCGCCAGCAGCGGGGTTGATAGCTCCTACAATGAGCAGTTCTTC

v_gene: TRBV7-2
abundance: -
len: 14
j_gene: TRBJ1-5
d_gene: -
CDR3aa: CASSSWQSNQPQHF
CDR3nt: TGTGCCAGCAGCTCGTGGCAGTCTAATCAGCCCCAGCATTTT

v_gene: TRBV9
abundance: -
len: 14
j_gene: TRBJ2-7
d_gene: TRBD2
CDR3aa: CASSSASGGYEQYF
CDR3nt: TGTGCCAGCAGCTCCGCTAGCGGGGGTTACGAGCAGTACTTC

v_gene: TRBV9
abundance: -
len: 16
j_gene: TRBJ2-3
d_gene: TRBD2
CDR3aa: CASSGTSGPNTDTQYF
CDR3nt: TGTGCCAGCAGCGGGACTAGCGGGCCTAACACAGATACGCAGTATTTT

v_gene: TRBV4-1
abundance: -
len: 14
j_gene: TRBJ2-7
d_gene: TRBD2
CDR3aa: CASSPTSDSYEQYF
CDR3nt: TGCGCCAGCAGCCCCACTAGCGACTCCTACGAGCAGTACTTC

v_gene: TRBV4-2
abundance: many
len: 16
j_gene: TRBJ2-1
d_gene: TRBD2
CDR3aa: CASSQDGLAGGNEQFF
CDR3nt: TGTGCCAGCAGCCAAGATGGACTAGCGGGGGGGAATGAGCAGTTCTTC

v_gene: TRBV19
abundance: -
len: 16
j_gene: TRBJ2-7
d_gene: TRBD2
CDR3aa: CASSLRTSGSRYEQYF
CDR3nt: TGTGCCAGTAGCCTGCGGACTAGCGGGAGTCGGTACGAGCAGTACTTC

v_gene: TRBV7-9
abundance: few
len: 16
j_gene: TRBJ1-5
d_gene: TRBD1
CDR3aa: CASSLGTGTLTQPQHF
CDR3nt: TGTGCCAGCAGCCTGGGGACAGGGACCCTCACTCAGCCCCAGCATTTT

v_gene: TRBV6-5
abundance: -
len: 13
j_gene: TRBJ1-1
d_gene: -
CDR3aa: CASSLSGYTEAFF
CDR3nt: TGTGCCAGCAGCCTCTCGGGGTACACTGAAGCTTTCTTT

v_gene: TRBV29-1
abundance: -
len: 13
j_gene: TRBJ1-2
d_gene: TRBD1
CDR3aa: CSVDRTGLYGYTF
CDR3nt: TGCAGCGTTGACAGGACAGGTTTATATGGCTACACCTTC

v_gene: TRBV4-1
abundance: -
len: 15
j_gene: TRBJ2-7
d_gene: -
CDR3aa: CASSQEVRGPYEQYF
CDR3nt: TGCGCCAGCAGCCAAGAAGTACGCGGTCCCTACGAGCAGTACTTC

v_gene: TRBV19
abundance: -
len: 15
j_gene: TRBJ1-1
d_gene: TRBD1
CDR3aa: CASSIPPTGGTEAFF
CDR3nt: TGTGCCAGTAGTATACCGCCGACAGGGGGCACTGAAGCTTTCTTT

v_gene: TRBV29-1
abundance: -
len: 18
j_gene: TRBJ2-3
d_gene: TRBD2
CDR3aa: CSVGGFTGTSGYTDTQYF
CDR3nt: TGCAGCGTGGGGGGGTTTACCGGGACTAGCGGTTACACAGATACGCAGTATTTT

v_gene: TRBV30
abundance: -
len: 11
j_gene: TRBJ1-2
d_gene: TRBD1
CDR3aa: CAWTGGAGYTF
CDR3nt: TGTGCCTGGACAGGGGGCGCCGGCTACACCTTC

v_gene: TRBV27
abundance: -
len: 13
j_gene: TRBJ2-1
d_gene: -
CDR3aa: CASSFAARNEQFF
CDR3nt: TGTGCCAGCAGTTTCGCGGCTAGAAATGAGCAGTTCTTC

v_gene: TRBV7-9
abundance: -
len: 18
j_gene: TRBJ2-3
d_gene: -
CDR3aa: CASSFPYRQVGSTDTQYF
CDR3nt: TGTGCCAGCAGCTTCCCATACAGACAGGTCGGGAGCACAGATACGCAGTATTTT

v_gene: TRBV7-9
abundance: -
len: 14
j_gene: TRBJ1-5
d_gene: -
CDR3aa: CASSSNREGQPQHF
CDR3nt: TGTGCCAGCAGTTCTAACAGGGAGGGCCAGCCCCAGCATTTT

v_gene: TRBV9
abundance: -
len: 15
j_gene: TRBJ2-7
d_gene: TRBD1
CDR3aa: CASSVGQGATYEQYF
CDR3nt: TGTGCCAGCAGCGTAGGACAGGGGGCGACCTACGAGCAGTACTTC

v_gene: TRBV2
abundance: -
len: 16
j_gene: TRBJ2-7
d_gene: -
CDR3aa: CASSEGGARFSYEQYF
CDR3nt: TGTGCCAGCAGTGAAGGTGGGGCCCGATTCTCCTACGAGCAGTACTTC

v_gene: TRBV6-1
abundance: -
len: 14
j_gene: TRBJ2-7
d_gene: -
CDR3aa: CASRSRAEVYEQYF
CDR3nt: TGTGCCAGCAGGTCCCGTGCGGAGGTCTACGAGCAGTACTTC

v_gene: TRBV25-1
abundance: many
len: 14
j_gene: TRBJ2-2
d_gene: -
CDR3aa: CASSAPGETGELFF
CDR3nt: TGTGCCAGCAGCGCTCCAGGGGAAACCGGGGAGCTGTTTTTT

v_gene: TRBV4-1
abundance: -
len: 17
j_gene: TRBJ2-2
d_gene: TRBD2
CDR3aa: CASSQDVSGSGDGELFF
CDR3nt: TGCGCCAGCAGCCAAGATGTTAGCGGGAGTGGTGACGGGGAGCTGTTTTTT

v_gene: TRBV7-9
abundance: -
len: 16
j_gene: TRBJ1-5
d_gene: TRBD1
CDR3aa: CASSTSGQGWTEPQHF
CDR3nt: TGTGCCAGCAGCACTTCAGGACAGGGCTGGACGGAGCCCCAGCATTTT

v_gene: TRBV4-1
abundance: -
len: 15
j_gene: TRBJ2-7
d_gene: -
CDR3aa: CASSLAPSVGDEQYF
CDR3nt: TGCGCCAGCAGCCTCGCCCCCAGCGTAGGAGACGAGCAGTACTTC

v_gene: TRBV27
abundance: -
len: 15
j_gene: TRBJ2-2
d_gene: -
CDR3aa: CASSLSGVNTGELFF
CDR3nt: TGTGCCAGCAGTTTATCTGGAGTGAACACCGGGGAGCTGTTTTTT

v_gene: TRBV4-1
abundance: few
len: 15
j_gene: TRBJ1-2
d_gene: -
CDR3aa: CASSQEGLANYGYTF
CDR3nt: TGCGCCAGCAGCCAAGAAGGGTTAGCGAACTATGGCTACACCTTC

v_gene: TRBV5-1
abundance: once
len: 15
j_gene: TRBJ2-7
d_gene: TRBD1
CDR3aa: CASSSAGTGIYEQYF
CDR3nt: TGCGCCAGCAGCTCGGCCGGGACAGGGATATACGAGCAGTACTTC

v_gene: TRBV7-9
abundance: -
len: 15
j_gene: TRBJ2-1
d_gene: -
CDR3aa: CASSSPGHLNNEQFF
CDR3nt: TGTGCCAGCAGCTCTCCGGGACACCTTAACAATGAGCAGTTCTTC

v_gene: TRBV5-5
abundance: once
len: 13
j_gene: TRBJ1-3
d_gene: -
CDR3aa: CASSLTGGNTIYF
CDR3nt: TGTGCCAGCAGCTTGACAGGAGGAAACACCATATATTTT

v_gene: TRBV13
abundance: -
len: 15
j_gene: TRBJ2-7
d_gene: -
CDR3aa: CASSLERLPTKEQYF
CDR3nt: TGTGCCAGCAGCTTAGAGCGACTCCCAACTAAGGAGCAGTACTTC

v_gene: TRBV14
abundance: -
len: 15
j_gene: TRBJ2-7
d_gene: -
CDR3aa: CASSQEAGVAYEQYF
CDR3nt: TGTGCCAGCAGCCAAGAGGCAGGGGTCGCCTACGAGCAGTACTTC

v_gene: TRBV7-9
abundance: -
len: 15
j_gene: TRBJ1-4
d_gene: -
CDR3aa: CASSSRPGREEKLFF
CDR3nt: TGTGCCAGCAGCTCCCGGCCGGGCAGGGAAGAAAAACTGTTTTTT

v_gene: TRBV5-6
abundance: -
len: 12
j_gene: TRBJ2-1
d_gene: -
CDR3aa: CASSLNYNEQFF
CDR3nt: TGTGCCAGCAGTCTAAACTACAATGAGCAGTTCTTC

v_gene: TRBV12-5
abundance: -
len: 12
j_gene: TRBJ2-2
d_gene: -
CDR3aa: CASGPEYGELFF
CDR3nt: TGTGCTAGTGGCCCGGAGTATGGGGAGCTGTTTTTT

v_gene: TRBV2
abundance: -
len: 14
j_gene: TRBJ1-4
d_gene: -
CDR3aa: CASSDGGADEKLFF
CDR3nt: TGTGCCAGCAGTGACGGGGGAGCGGATGAAAAACTGTTTTTT